This is a list of T cell receptor beta chains from one sample in a study of cytomegalovirus exposure and HLA in healthy donors. Profiled with immunoSEQ multiplex PCR; TCRdb holds only in-frame clones, not every one. The sample has roughly 140,000 clones, 55% to 70% seen once. Sequences were obtained from PBMCs. The source of these receptors is a woman between 55 and 75 years old in good health and CMV-seropositive. Both conserved end residues are part of each CDR3. Each record gives: clone size, D gene, V gene, J gene, CDR3 DNA, CDR3 protein. A D gene is named only where the DNA matches it firmly. Expanded clones get a size class; other rows say once, few or many, or leave the size out.

clone_size: once
d_call: -
v_call: TRBV7-2
j_call: TRBJ2-3
cdr3_nt: TGTGCCAGCAGCGCGGCAGATACGCAGTATTTT
cdr3_aa: CASSAADTQYF

clone_size: -
d_call: -
v_call: TRBV6-4
j_call: TRBJ2-1
cdr3_nt: TGTGCCAGCAGCCCTTTCAGGGGATACAATGAGCAGTTCTTC
cdr3_aa: CASSPFRGYNEQFF

clone_size: -
d_call: -
v_call: TRBV5-4
j_call: TRBJ2-1
cdr3_nt: TGTGCCAGCGGGAGGAATAATGAGCAGTTCTTC
cdr3_aa: CASGRNNEQFF

clone_size: -
d_call: -
v_call: TRBV29-1
j_call: TRBJ2-7
cdr3_nt: TGCAGCGTTGAAAAGGGGCTACCCTACGAGCAGTACTTC
cdr3_aa: CSVEKGLPYEQYF

clone_size: -
d_call: -
v_call: TRBV6-4
j_call: TRBJ2-3
cdr3_nt: TGTGCCAGCAGTGACGGGCTAAGCACAGATACGCAGTATTTT
cdr3_aa: CASSDGLSTDTQYF

clone_size: -
d_call: -
v_call: TRBV29-1
j_call: TRBJ1-1
cdr3_nt: TGCAGCGTTGAAGTAGGGGAAGGGATGAACACTGAAGCTTTCTTT
cdr3_aa: CSVEVGEGMNTEAFF

clone_size: -
d_call: -
v_call: TRBV13
j_call: TRBJ2-3
cdr3_nt: TGTGCCAGCAGTTATAGAGATACGCAGTATTTT
cdr3_aa: CASSYRDTQYF

clone_size: -
d_call: -
v_call: TRBV28
j_call: TRBJ1-2
cdr3_nt: TGTGCCAGCAGTAACCAGGGTTCGTCTAACTATGGCTACACCTTC
cdr3_aa: CASSNQGSSNYGYTF

clone_size: -
d_call: TRBD1
v_call: TRBV7-8
j_call: TRBJ2-7
cdr3_nt: TGTGCCAGCAGCCCCTTTAGGGGGCCTTCCTACGAGCAGTACTTC
cdr3_aa: CASSPFRGPSYEQYF

clone_size: few
d_call: TRBD2
v_call: TRBV28
j_call: TRBJ2-3
cdr3_nt: TGTGCCAGCAGCCTGGGACTAGCGGGGAGCACAGATACGCAGTATTTT
cdr3_aa: CASSLGLAGSTDTQYF

clone_size: few
d_call: -
v_call: TRBV5-1
j_call: TRBJ2-3
cdr3_nt: TGCGCCAGCAGCTTCGTGGGAGACACAGATACGCAGTATTTT
cdr3_aa: CASSFVGDTDTQYF

clone_size: -
d_call: TRBD2
v_call: TRBV28
j_call: TRBJ2-3
cdr3_nt: TGTGCCAGCAGTCCCCTTGGACTAGCGGGAGGGACAGATACGCAGTATTTT
cdr3_aa: CASSPLGLAGGTDTQYF

clone_size: -
d_call: -
v_call: TRBV11-2
j_call: TRBJ2-2
cdr3_nt: TGTGCCAGCAGCATTTATTTTAGGGGGAACACCGGGGAGCTGTTTTTT
cdr3_aa: CASSIYFRGNTGELFF

clone_size: once
d_call: -
v_call: TRBV27
j_call: TRBJ1-2
cdr3_nt: TGTGCCAGCAGTTTATCGTATGCTAACTATGGCTACACCTTC
cdr3_aa: CASSLSYANYGYTF

clone_size: -
d_call: -
v_call: TRBV7-2
j_call: TRBJ2-1
cdr3_nt: TGTGCCAGCAGCATCCCGACAGGACGCAATGAGCAGTTCTTC
cdr3_aa: CASSIPTGRNEQFF

clone_size: -
d_call: TRBD2
v_call: TRBV4-1
j_call: TRBJ2-7
cdr3_nt: TGCGCCAGCAGCCGACTAGCGGGAGGGCCTTACGAGCAGTACTTC
cdr3_aa: CASSRLAGGPYEQYF

clone_size: -
d_call: TRBD1
v_call: TRBV19
j_call: TRBJ2-5
cdr3_nt: TGTGCCAGTAGTATAAGGGGGCAGACTGAAGAGACCCAGTACTTC
cdr3_aa: CASSIRGQTEETQYF

clone_size: -
d_call: -
v_call: TRBV14
j_call: TRBJ2-2
cdr3_nt: TGTGCCAGCAGCCAAGTTGGAGCTAGTGGGCTGTTTTTT
cdr3_aa: CASSQVGASGLFF

clone_size: -
d_call: -
v_call: TRBV13
j_call: TRBJ2-7
cdr3_nt: TGTGCCAGCAGCGATGCGAGCGGGCCGCCCTACGAGCAGTACTTC
cdr3_aa: CASSDASGPPYEQYF

clone_size: -
d_call: TRBD1
v_call: TRBV2
j_call: TRBJ2-4
cdr3_nt: TGTGCCAGCAGTCGACAGGGCGCCAAAAACATTCAGTACTTC
cdr3_aa: CASSRQGAKNIQYF

clone_size: -
d_call: TRBD2
v_call: TRBV19
j_call: TRBJ2-2
cdr3_nt: TGTGCCAGTAGTGCGGGAGGAAAGCTCGGGGAGCTGTTTTTT
cdr3_aa: CASSAGGKLGELFF

clone_size: -
d_call: TRBD1
v_call: TRBV5-6
j_call: TRBJ2-5
cdr3_nt: TGTGCCAGCAGCCAGGACAGGGTAGTTGAGGAGACCCAGTACTTC
cdr3_aa: CASSQDRVVEETQYF

clone_size: -
d_call: TRBD1
v_call: TRBV7-6
j_call: TRBJ2-7
cdr3_nt: TGTGCCAGCAGTTTGGGGGGGGCGGGACAGGGCCACGAGCAGTACTTC
cdr3_aa: CASSLGGAGQGHEQYF

clone_size: -
d_call: TRBD1
v_call: TRBV5-1
j_call: TRBJ2-1
cdr3_nt: TGCGCCAGCAGTCCAGTGACAGGGAACTCCTACAATGAGCAGTTCTTC
cdr3_aa: CASSPVTGNSYNEQFF

clone_size: few
d_call: TRBD2
v_call: TRBV7-3
j_call: TRBJ2-7
cdr3_nt: TGTGCCAGCAGCACGGGACTAGCGGGAGCCTACGAGCAGTACTTC
cdr3_aa: CASSTGLAGAYEQYF

clone_size: -
d_call: -
v_call: TRBV5-4
j_call: TRBJ2-1
cdr3_nt: TGTGCCAGCAGCTTGAAAGGGGGCAATGAGCAGTTCTTC
cdr3_aa: CASSLKGGNEQFF

clone_size: -
d_call: -
v_call: TRBV5-1
j_call: TRBJ1-5
cdr3_nt: TGCGCCAGCAGCGCAGAGGACGGGGGTATGAATCAGCCCCAGCATTTT
cdr3_aa: CASSAEDGGMNQPQHF

clone_size: -
d_call: -
v_call: TRBV7-3
j_call: TRBJ2-1
cdr3_nt: TGTGCCAGCAGCTTATTTGTTAGCCCCGAGCAGTTCTTC
cdr3_aa: CASSLFVSPEQFF

clone_size: -
d_call: TRBD1
v_call: TRBV4-2
j_call: TRBJ1-1
cdr3_nt: TGTGCCAGCAGCCAAGGGGACAGGGACACTGAAGCCTTCTTT
cdr3_aa: CASSQGDRDTEAFF

clone_size: -
d_call: -
v_call: TRBV20-1
j_call: TRBJ2-5
cdr3_nt: TGCAGTACTGGTCAAGAGACCCAGTACTTC
cdr3_aa: CSTGQETQYF

clone_size: -
d_call: TRBD1
v_call: TRBV7-8
j_call: TRBJ2-7
cdr3_nt: TGTGCCAGCAGCCTTAACCGTTTGGGACAGGGTTCCTACGAGCAGTACTTC
cdr3_aa: CASSLNRLGQGSYEQYF

clone_size: few
d_call: TRBD2
v_call: TRBV15
j_call: TRBJ2-7
cdr3_nt: TGTGCCACCAGCAGAACATCACTAGCGGAAAAGTACGAGCAGTACTTC
cdr3_aa: CATSRTSLAEKYEQYF

clone_size: -
d_call: -
v_call: TRBV7-2
j_call: TRBJ2-7
cdr3_nt: TGTGCCAGCAGCCAAGAGACAGAGATGAAGGCCTACGAGCAGTACTTC
cdr3_aa: CASSQETEMKAYEQYF

clone_size: -
d_call: TRBD2
v_call: TRBV11-3
j_call: TRBJ2-5
cdr3_nt: TGTGCCAGCAGCCCCGGGACTAGCGGGAGGGTCCAAGAGACCCAGTACTTC
cdr3_aa: CASSPGTSGRVQETQYF

clone_size: once
d_call: TRBD1
v_call: TRBV10-3
j_call: TRBJ2-1
cdr3_nt: TGTGCCATCAGTGAGCCCTTACAGGGGGCCGGGGACAATGAGCAGTTCTTC
cdr3_aa: CAISEPLQGAGDNEQFF

clone_size: -
d_call: TRBD2
v_call: TRBV28
j_call: TRBJ2-7
cdr3_nt: TGTGCCAGCAGTCCCATTGGACAGGGACTAGCGGGAGGAAGACGGTACTTC
cdr3_aa: CASSPIGQGLAGGRRYF

clone_size: -
d_call: -
v_call: TRBV5-4
j_call: TRBJ1-1
cdr3_nt: TGTGCCAGCAGGGGAGCGGCGAACACTGAAGCTTTCTTT
cdr3_aa: CASRGAANTEAFF

clone_size: -
d_call: TRBD1
v_call: TRBV2
j_call: TRBJ2-6
cdr3_nt: TGTGCCAGCAGGGCAGGACAGGGGGCGCCTGGGGCCAACGTCCTGACTTTC
cdr3_aa: CASRAGQGAPGANVLTF

clone_size: -
d_call: TRBD2
v_call: TRBV27
j_call: TRBJ2-1
cdr3_nt: TGTGCCAGCAGCCTAGGGACTAACCACAATGAGCAGTTCTTC
cdr3_aa: CASSLGTNHNEQFF

clone_size: -
d_call: TRBD2
v_call: TRBV27
j_call: TRBJ2-7
cdr3_nt: TGTGCCAGCGGAACACTAGCGGGAGAGTCTGAGCAGTACTTC
cdr3_aa: CASGTLAGESEQYF

clone_size: -
d_call: -
v_call: TRBV9
j_call: TRBJ2-2
cdr3_nt: TGTGCCAGCAGCGTCCCGAAAGCGGGTACCGGGGAGCTGTTTTTT
cdr3_aa: CASSVPKAGTGELFF

clone_size: -
d_call: TRBD1
v_call: TRBV30
j_call: TRBJ2-6
cdr3_nt: TGTGCCTCCCCCAGGGGGCTCTCTGGGGCCAACGTCCTGACTTTC
cdr3_aa: CASPRGLSGANVLTF

clone_size: -
d_call: -
v_call: TRBV28
j_call: TRBJ1-2
cdr3_nt: TGTGCCAGCAGTTTGGTGAGATATGGCTACACCTTC
cdr3_aa: CASSLVRYGYTF

clone_size: -
d_call: TRBD2
v_call: TRBV6-4
j_call: TRBJ2-3
cdr3_nt: TGTGCCAGCAGTGACTGGGGGAGCTCGGAGCGGGAGGCCACAGATACGCAGTATTTT
cdr3_aa: CASSDWGSSEREATDTQYF

clone_size: -
d_call: -
v_call: TRBV30
j_call: TRBJ1-1
cdr3_nt: TGTGCCTGGAGTGTACTGCGAGGGGAAGCTTTCTTT
cdr3_aa: CAWSVLRGEAFF

clone_size: -
d_call: TRBD1
v_call: TRBV7-2
j_call: TRBJ2-2
cdr3_nt: TGTGCCAGCAGCTCACAGGGGCTGAAGAACACCGGGGAGCTGTTTTTT
cdr3_aa: CASSSQGLKNTGELFF

clone_size: -
d_call: -
v_call: TRBV5-1
j_call: TRBJ1-1
cdr3_nt: TGCGCCAGCAGCTTGCGGGGGGCATTGAACACTGAAGCTTTCTTT
cdr3_aa: CASSLRGALNTEAFF

clone_size: -
d_call: TRBD1
v_call: TRBV19
j_call: TRBJ1-5
cdr3_nt: TGTGCCAGTAGTATAGGAGGGGGCGGAGATCAGCCCCAGCATTTT
cdr3_aa: CASSIGGGGDQPQHF

clone_size: once
d_call: -
v_call: TRBV28
j_call: TRBJ1-1
cdr3_nt: TGTGCCAGCAGTAATGGCTTTGGTGGAGCGAAGAACACTGAAGCTTTCTTT
cdr3_aa: CASSNGFGGAKNTEAFF

clone_size: -
d_call: TRBD2
v_call: TRBV7-3
j_call: TRBJ2-1
cdr3_nt: TGTGCCAGCAGCTTGTGGGGGACTAGCGGGAGTGAGCAGTTCTTC
cdr3_aa: CASSLWGTSGSEQFF